The 26 T cell receptor beta chains in this list originate from one sample, sequenced in a study of T cell repertoires in cytomegalovirus infection. The antigens these receptors bind are not known. MiXCR, applied by TCRdb to the reads, yields one record per CDR3 protein. The repertoire consists of about 570,000 distinct CDR3 sequences, with around two fifths occurring once and the leading ten covering about 46%. The source was cultured PBMCs, collected from culture after CMV antigen stimulation. All receptors come from a human donor in good health (CMV status not recorded). Some clones in this sample may be carry-over from other donors' samples.

This sequence joins TRBV6-2 or TRBV6-3 and TRBJ2-5; 7 bases fit TRBD2. CDR1 is MNHEY and CDR2 is SVGEGT in the germline V gene. The CDR3 extends over 15 amino acids. The V segment lost 6 bases and the J segment 3 bases; nucleotides outside the gene matches: 10. CDR3 sequence: CASRGPGRGEETQYF. The CDR3, as DNA: TGTGCCAGCAGGGGCCCCGGACGGGGGGAAGAGACCCAGTACTTC.

This clonotype has just a few counts. The chain is built from TRBV6-2 or TRBV6-3 and TRBJ2-7; possible D gene TRBD2, 6 bases. The CDR3 is 14 residues long. The germline gives CDR1 MNHEY, CDR2 SVGEGT. Trimming removed 8 bases from V and 2 bases from J, with 16 bases in between. Here the CDR3 DNA reads TGTGCCAGCTGGCGCGGGGTAACCGCCTACGAGCAGTACTTC. As protein: CASWRGVTAYEQYF.

This clonotype was picked up a small number of times. The chain carries TRBV19 and TRBJ1-1, with TRBD1 as a possible D gene (6 bases). The CDR3 covers 17 residues. Deletions cut 4 bases from V and 0 bases from J, with 18 bases between. Per the germline V gene, CDR1 is LNHDA and CDR2 is SQIVND (reference sequence). The CDR3 bases are TGTGCCAGTAGTAGTAAAGGACAGATCCTATTGAACACTGAAGCTTTCTTT. Protein product: CASSSKGQILLNTEAFF.

V is TRBV19 and J is TRBJ1-1, with D hard to call. The germline CDR1 and CDR2 sequences are LNHDA and SQIVND (reference sequence). The V gene lost 3 bases and the J gene lost 8 bases, with 10 bases spanning the gap. This CDR3 region has 12 residues. CDR3: CASSIMNGEAFF. The CDR3 nucleotides are TGTGCCAGTAGTATTATGAATGGAGAAGCTTTCTTT. Full variable domain (rest looked up from reference TRBV19 and TRBJ1-1): DGGITQSPKYLFRKEGQNVTLSCEQNLNHDAMYWYRQDPGQGLRLIYYSQIVNDFQKGDIAEGYSVSREKKESFPLTVTSAQKNPTAFYLCASSIMNGEAFFGQGTRLTVV.

The gene calls are TRBV13 and TRBJ2-2, with 7 bases aligning to TRBD1. Germline V gene lookup returns CDR1 PRHDT and CDR2 FYEKMQ (reference sequence). J lost 5 bases, V lost 6 bases, and 9 bases had no gene match. The CDR3 totals 15 residues. CDR3 amino acids: CASSPTGQLTGELFF. In DNA, the CDR3 is TGTGCCAGCAGTCCCACGGGACAGCTTACCGGGGAGCTGTTTTTT.

The CDR3 DNA sequence: TGTGCCAGCAGCTTCCGAAACGAGCAGTACTTC. Translating it yields CASSFRNEQYF. The chain is built from TRBV7-2 and TRBJ2-7, with D unclear. Germline CDR1 is SGHTA and CDR2 is FQGNSA. The CDR3 sequence is 11 residues long. With 3 bases removed from V and 5 bases from J, the gap between germline ends came to 5 bases.

A few counts support this clonotype. CDR3 DNA sequence: TGTGCCAGCAGCCGGGACTATACCTACAATGAGCAGTTCTTC. This encodes CASSRDYTYNEQFF. The chain is built from TRBV7-2 and TRBJ2-1; 7 bases line up with TRBD2. There are 14 residues in the CDR3. V lost 5 bases, J lost 2 bases, and 3 bases stayed unmatched. Germline V lookup: CDR1 SGHTA, CDR2 FQGNSA.

Written as DNA, the CDR3 is TGTGCCAGTAGTATTTATAGGTCAGGACAGCTGTCCGGGGAGCTGTTTTTT. Protein product: CASSIYRSGQLSGELFF. The chain recombines TRBV19 with TRBJ2-2; D might be TRBD1 (6 bases). Trimming took off 3 bases at V and 6 bases at J, with 20 bases between the two ends. The CDR3 covers 17 residues. The germline V gene encodes CDR1 LNHDA and CDR2 SQIVND (reference sequence).

V gene TRBV12-3 or TRBV12-4 combines with J gene TRBJ1-2, with no clear D. The CDR3 sequence is 13 residues long. V was trimmed by 8 bases and J by 7 bases, leaving 17 bases between them. The CDR3 region has the DNA TGTGCCAGCTCCACCCGAGGGAGTAGTGGCTACACCTTC. It translates to CASSTRGSSGYTF.

The chain is built from TRBV28 and TRBJ1-1; D perhaps matches TRBD1 (6 bases). The germline CDR1 and CDR2 sequences are MDHEN and SYDVKM. The V and J ends lost 4 bases and 0 bases respectively, with 21 bases between them. The CDR3 has 18 residues. The CDR3, as DNA: TGTGCCAGCAGTTACAGGGTCAAGGGATTGCTCATGAACACTGAAGCTTTCTTT. This sequence encodes CASSYRVKGLLMNTEAFF.

This clonotype was seen only a few times. The chain employs TRBV7-9 and TRBJ2-5; possible D gene TRBD2, 7 bases. The CDR3 consists of 14 residues. V was clipped by 5 bases and J by 5 bases, with 15 bases between them. Germline values: CDR1 SEHNR, CDR2 FQNEAQ (reference sequence). CDR3 amino acids: CASSTTAGAETQYF. The CDR3 DNA is TGTGCCAGCAGCACAACGGCGGGGGCCGAGACCCAGTACTTC.

The chain uses TRBV5-1 and TRBJ1-5; D possibly corresponds to TRBD1 (5 bases). This CDR3 spans 13 amino acids. Germline-derived CDR1 and CDR2 are SGHRS and YFSETQ. The V end lost 0 bases, the J end lost 5 bases, and 6 bases lay between the germline ends. CDR3 region: CASSLEGHQPQHF. DNA for the CDR3: TGCGCCAGCAGCTTGGAGGGACATCAGCCCCAGCATTTT. Drawing the rest from reference TRBV5-1 and TRBJ1-5, the complete variable domain is KAGVTQTPRYLIKTRGQQVTLSCSPISGHRSVSWYQQTPGQGLQFLFEYFSETQRNKGNFPGRFSGRQFSNSRSEMNVSTLELGDSALYLCASSLEGHQPQHFGDGTRLSIL.

The rearrangement links TRBV29-1 to TRBJ2-3, with D perhaps TRBD1 (7 bases). V was clipped by 6 bases and J by 6 bases, with 22 bases between them. CDR3 length equals 15 residues. CDR1 and CDR2 from the germline V gene are SQVTM and ANQGSEA. The CDR3 here is CSVPGAGQIYDTQYF. CDR3 DNA sequence: TGCAGCGTCCCAGGGGCGGGACAGATTTACGATACGCAGTATTTT.

This sequence joins TRBV7-2 and TRBJ1-5, with 8 bases that match TRBD1. Germline loops: CDR1 SGHTA, CDR2 FQGNSA. Germline trimming cut 5 bases from V and 4 bases from J; bases unmatched to any gene: 13. This CDR3 is built from 17 residues. The chain's CDR3 is CASSTIDRGSPNQPQHF. The CDR3 bases are TGTGCCAGCAGCACAATCGACAGGGGAAGTCCAAATCAGCCCCAGCATTTT.

The genes are TRBV27 and TRBJ2-7; 7 nucleotides align to TRBD2. Losses at the gene ends were 8 bases for V and 1 base for J; bases not matched to a gene: 5. CDR1 is MNHEY and CDR2 is SMNVEV in the germline V gene (reference sequence). CDR3 length: 13 residues. CDR3 protein: CASSAGVSYEQYF. The CDR3 coding sequence is TGTGCCAGCTCTGCGGGAGTATCCTACGAGCAGTACTTC.

CDR3 residues: CASSEAQGRRPDYTF. CDR3 coding DNA: TGTGCCAGCAGTGAAGCGCAGGGCAGGCGACCAGACTACACCTTC. The chain carries TRBV6-1 and TRBJ1-2, with D possibly TRBD1 on 5 matching bases. Trimming shortened V by 0 bases and J by 10 bases, and 18 bases separated the two germline ends. This CDR3 region has 15 residues. Germline V gene lookup returns CDR1 MNHNS and CDR2 SASEGT.

The chain links TRBV12-3 or TRBV12-4 to TRBJ2-3; 7 nucleotides agree with TRBD2. This CDR3 spans 15 amino acids. With 10 bases clipped from V and 1 base from J, the junction kept 11 bases outside the gene matches. The CDR3 DNA is TGTGCCATCACTAATCGGGGAGGGGGCACAGATACGCAGTATTTT. It translates to CAITNRGGGTDTQYF.

In this sample, this clonotype turned up a few times. V and J are TRBV6-5 and TRBJ1-1; D is uncertain. Trimming took 2 bases from V and 1 from J, leaving 5 bases between them. The CDR3 runs 13 residues. Germline V CDR1 and CDR2: MNHEY, SVGAGI. The DNA for the CDR3 is TGTGCCAGCAGTTACCGACCGAACACTGAAGCTTTCTTT. Its translation: CASSYRPNTEAFF.

J is TRBJ2-2 and V is TRBV11-2; a weak D match, TRBD1 (5 bases). The CDR3 is 13 amino acids. Germline V gene data show CDR1 as SGHAT and CDR2 as FQNNGV. V was clipped by 5 bases and J by 6 bases, with 10 bases between them. The CDR3 spells CASSPRAPGELFF. Written as DNA, the CDR3 is TGTGCCAGCAGCCCCAGGGCCCCCGGGGAGCTGTTTTTT.

The chain combines TRBV13 with TRBJ1-2; D is unclear. CDR3 length equals 13 residues. Trimming cost V 10 bases and J 3 bases, with 15 bases left between them. The germline gives CDR1 PRHDT, CDR2 FYEKMQ (reference sequence). The CDR3 protein is CATALVSDYGYTF. CDR3 DNA: TGTGCCACCGCCTTAGTCTCAGACTATGGCTACACCTTC.

This clonotype appeared many times. This rearrangement joins TRBV7-2 to TRBJ2-7; weak D call: TRBD2 (6 bases). The V gene lost 0 bases and the J gene lost 2 bases, with 14 bases spanning the gap. The CDR3 runs 16 residues. Germline V lookup: CDR1 SGHTA, CDR2 FQGNSA. The CDR3 bases are TGTGCCAGCAGCTTAGCTAGTGGCGGGACCCCCTACGAGCAGTACTTC. This gives the protein CASSLASGGTPYEQYF.

The chain joins TRBV15 to TRBJ2-1, with TRBD2 as a possible D gene (6 bases). The V end was cut by 0 bases, the J end by 8 bases, with 17 bases between. Per the germline V gene, CDR1 is LNHNV and CDR2 is YYDKDF (reference sequence). The CDR3 runs to 16 residues. The CDR3, as DNA: TGTGCCACCAGCAGAGATAGTGGTGGGGGGAGCCATGAGCAGTTCTTC. It yields the protein CATSRDSGGGSHEQFF.

The chain uses TRBV28 and TRBJ2-3, with TRBD1 matching over 8 bases. Looked up from germline, CDR1 is MDHEN and CDR2 is SYDVKM. V was clipped by 4 bases and J by 5 bases; unmatched bases: 8. The CDR3 sequence is 15 residues long. The CDR3 is CASSSRTGKVDTQYF. The CDR3 coding sequence is TGTGCCAGCAGTTCCAGGACAGGGAAGGTAGATACGCAGTATTTT.

The V and J genes are TRBV20-1 and TRBJ2-7; 8 bases fit TRBD1. The CDR3 consists of 15 residues. Germline loops: CDR1 DFQATT, CDR2 SNEGSKA (reference sequence). V shed 5 bases and J 6 bases; nucleotides not matched to a gene: 15. The CDR3 sequence: CSAEGTGTGRAEQYF. The CDR3 DNA follows: TGCAGTGCTGAAGGGACGGGGACAGGTCGAGCCGAGCAGTACTTC.

This clonotype was found many times. V usage is TRBV7-6 and J usage is TRBJ2-4; D remains ambiguous. CDR1 and CDR2 from the germline V gene are SGHVS and FNYEAQ. The CDR3 covers 13 residues. The V and J ends lost 1 base and 9 bases respectively, with 10 bases between them. CDR3 sequence (DNA): TGTGCCAGCAGCTTAGGGGCAATTAGCATTCAGTACTTC. It translates to CASSLGAISIQYF.

The rearrangement links TRBV6-6 to TRBJ2-1, with 7 bases fitting TRBD2. CDR3 length: 16 amino acids. Germline trimming cut 0 bases from V and 8 bases from J; bases unmatched to any gene: 10. The germline gives CDR1 MNHNY, CDR2 SVGAGI (reference sequence). In nucleotides, the CDR3 is TGTGCCAGCAGTTACTCCTGGCGGGAGCGGCCCCATGAGCAGTTCTTC. Protein sequence: CASSYSWRERPHEQFF.